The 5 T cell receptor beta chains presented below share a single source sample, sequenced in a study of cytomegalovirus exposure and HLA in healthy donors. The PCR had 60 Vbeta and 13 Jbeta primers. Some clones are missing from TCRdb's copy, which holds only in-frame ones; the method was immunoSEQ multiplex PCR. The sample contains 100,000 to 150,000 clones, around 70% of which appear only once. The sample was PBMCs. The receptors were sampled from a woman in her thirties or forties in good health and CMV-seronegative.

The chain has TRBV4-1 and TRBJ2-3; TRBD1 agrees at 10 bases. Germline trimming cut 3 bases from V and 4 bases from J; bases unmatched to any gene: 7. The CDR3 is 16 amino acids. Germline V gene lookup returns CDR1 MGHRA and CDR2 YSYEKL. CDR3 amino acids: CASSHGGQGISDTQYF. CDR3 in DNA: TGCGCCAGCAGCCATGGGGGACAGGGGATTTCAGATACGCAGTATTTT.

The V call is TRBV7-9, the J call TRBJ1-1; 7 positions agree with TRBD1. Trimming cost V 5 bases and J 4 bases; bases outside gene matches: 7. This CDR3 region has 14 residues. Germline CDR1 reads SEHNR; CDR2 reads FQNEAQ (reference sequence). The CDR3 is CASSPGSGGTEAFF. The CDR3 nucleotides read TGTGCCAGCAGCCCGGGGTCAGGGGGCACTGAAGCTTTCTTT. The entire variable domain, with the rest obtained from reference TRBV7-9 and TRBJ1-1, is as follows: DTGVSQNPRHKITKRGQNVTFRCDPISEHNRLYWYRQTLGQGPEFLTYFQNEAQLEKSRLLSDRFSAERPKGSFSTLEIQRTEQGDSAMYLCASSPGSGGTEAFFGQGTRLTVV.

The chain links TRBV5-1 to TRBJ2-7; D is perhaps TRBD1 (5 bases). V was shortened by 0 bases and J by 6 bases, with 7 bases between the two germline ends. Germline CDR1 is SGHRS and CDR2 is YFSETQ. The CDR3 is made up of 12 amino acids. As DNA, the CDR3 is TGCGCCAGCAGCTTGGAAGGGGTCGAGCAGTACTTC. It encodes CASSLEGVEQYF.

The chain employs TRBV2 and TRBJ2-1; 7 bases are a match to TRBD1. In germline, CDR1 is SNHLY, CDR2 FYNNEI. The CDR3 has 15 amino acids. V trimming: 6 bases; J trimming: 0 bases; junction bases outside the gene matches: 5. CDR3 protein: CASRATGSSYNEQFF. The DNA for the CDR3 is TGTGCCAGCAGAGCGACAGGGAGCTCCTACAATGAGCAGTTCTTC.

Written as DNA, the CDR3 is TGTGCCAGCAGCTCCCCAGGGGTCCCTGGCTACACCTTC. Protein product: CASSSPGVPGYTF. The chain has TRBV7-9 and TRBJ1-2, with D perhaps matching TRBD1 (6 bases). CDR1 is SEHNR and CDR2 is FQNEAQ in the germline V gene (reference sequence). Trimming stripped 4 bases from V and 7 bases from J, with 13 bases between. The CDR3 runs 13 residues.